This TCR beta chain comes out of a study of OX40 agonist ivuxolimab in advanced cancers. Study conclusions and caveats: No determination was made of the antigen specificity of the expanded peripheral T cells.

As concerns this clone: The antigen remains unidentified.

The CDR3 spans 13 residues. V gave up 2 bases and J gave up 5 bases; unmatched junction bases: 2. The germline V gene has CDR1 SGHKS and CDR2 YYEKEE (reference sequence). This table comes from immunoSEQ multiplex PCR, and its TCRdb copy is limited to in-frame clones, with some not included. The data show 30,000 or so clones, almost 85% seen once. The rearrangement links TRBV5-5 to TRBJ1-2; 8 bases agree with TRBD1. The origin of this receptor is an adult with an advanced solid tumor such as melanoma, head and neck, liver or kidney cancer. The starting material was CD4+ or CD8+ T cells sorted from blood, obtained in a trial of the OX40 agonist ivuxolimab. The CDR3 here is CASSFDRGYGYTF. CDR3 sequence (DNA): TGTGCCAGCAGCTTTGACAGGGGTTATGGCTACACCTTC.